The source of this T cell receptor (beta chain) is a study of blood T cell repertoires in COVID-19. The repertoire was sequenced with immunoSEQ multiplex PCR; TCRdb's copy has only in-frame clones and lacks some. This table holds about 120,000 clones, about two thirds found once. CDR1 is KGHDR and CDR2 is SFDVKD in the germline V gene. Trimming removed 5 bases from V and 4 bases from J; junction bases left unmatched: 5. This CDR3 comprises 14 residues. The source is a human donor with acute or convalescent COVID-19. The donor label of this sample is uncertain. The chain combines TRBV24-1 with TRBJ1-2; 8 bases are a match to TRBD1. The sample taken for sequencing was peripheral blood. The CDR3 region is CATSAGQGLYGYTF. CDR3 DNA sequence: TGTGCCACCAGTGCCGGACAGGGCCTCTATGGCTACACCTTC.